The clone carrying this TCR beta chain was seen a single time. Its target is unknown. The sample is drawn from a study of shared clonotypes between healthy human individuals. Background on the study: Used for every donor were three CD4 naive, three CD4 memory, two CD8 naive and one CD8 memory plate. Study-wide findings and caveats: Naive subsets generally had larger estimated richness than memory subsets. The diversity represented, both genetic and in exposure history, was limited by few donors.

Splitting of CD4+ cells produced CD45RA+ naive and CD45RA-negative memory subsets. The junction had 4 bases not matched to a gene; V was cut back by 10 bases and J by 5 bases. The CDR3 extends over 11 amino acids. CDR1 is PRHDT and CDR2 is FYEKMQ in the germline V gene (reference sequence). Data came from immunoSEQ multiplex PCR; TCRdb stores just in-frame clones and leaves some out. The sample records fewer than 850,000 clones, 72% being singletons. Sample: memory CD4+ T cells sorted from blood. Specified subset: CD45RA-negative fraction. This clonotype originated in a woman aged 25 to 39 in good health. The chain joins TRBV13 to TRBJ1-1; TRBD1 matches 7 bases. CDR3 coding DNA: TGTGCCACCCACAGGGGTACTGAAGCTTTCTTT. Protein product: CATHRGTEAFF.